These 13 T cell receptor beta chains came from one sample sequenced in a study of shared clonotypes between healthy human individuals. The data were produced by immunoSEQ multiplex PCR, yet TCRdb's version contains in-frame clones alone and is incomplete. The sample has some 510,000 clones, around 74% seen once. Sequencing used PBMCs. These receptors originate from a middle-aged woman in good health. Some clones in this sample may be carry-over from other donors' samples.

Points on this clone: A read error may explain this, as a much larger clone is one base away. The rearrangement joins TRBV5-4 to TRBJ1-3; D not resolved. V was trimmed by 2 bases and J by 2 bases, leaving 5 bases between them. The CDR3 loop spans 13 amino acids. The germline gives CDR1 SGHNT, CDR2 YYREEE (reference sequence). For the CDR3, the DNA is TGTGCCAGCAGCTTCGGGACTGGAAACACCATATATTTT. It codes for CASSFGTGNTIYF.

A few counts support this clone. The J gene is TRBJ2-1, the V gene TRBV5-4; D is ambiguous. The germline V gene encodes CDR1 SGHNT and CDR2 YYREEE (reference sequence). Trimming removed 1 base at V and 3 bases at J, with 8 bases between. The CDR3 extends over 14 amino acids. For the CDR3, the DNA is TGTGCCAGCAGCTTGTCTGCTGACTACAATGAGCAGTTCTTC. Protein product: CASSLSADYNEQFF.

This chain joins TRBV7-2 and TRBJ2-1; unclear D gene. V lost 5 bases to trimming and J lost 8 bases, with 16 bases between them. Looked up from germline, CDR1 is SGHTA and CDR2 is FQGNSA. The CDR3 sequence is 14 residues long. CDR3 nucleotide sequence: TGTGCCAGCAGCCCGACCATGGCTGCCTATGAGCAGTTCTTC. As protein: CASSPTMAAYEQFF.

This clone appeared once. The chain joins TRBV5-6 to TRBJ2-7, with 9 bases fitting TRBD1. This CDR3 comprises 15 residues. The V segment lost 4 bases and the J segment 3 bases; nucleotides outside the gene matches: 8. Germline CDR1 and CDR2: SGHDT and YYEEEE. The CDR3 here is CASSPIGTGNYEQYF. DNA for the CDR3: TGTGCCAGCAGCCCGATCGGGACAGGGAACTACGAGCAGTACTTC.

This clone was observed a few times. The chain is built from TRBV6-5 and TRBJ1-1; a possible D gene is TRBD1 (5 bases). This CDR3 is 12 amino acids long. The germline V gene encodes CDR1 MNHEY and CDR2 SVGAGI. V was cut by 6 bases and J by 1 base, with 6 bases left in between. DNA of the CDR3: TGTGCCAGCAGGGGGGGGAACACTGAAGCTTTCTTT. Amino acids: CASRGGNTEAFF.

V and J are TRBV25-1 and TRBJ2-1, with 8 bases that match TRBD2. The V gene end was trimmed by 3 bases and the J gene end by 7 bases; junction bases not matched to a gene: 17. The CDR3 is made up of 18 amino acids. Per germline, CDR1 MGHDK and CDR2 SYGVNS. The CDR3 sequence: CASSEGRTGGPSGNEQFF. In DNA, the CDR3 is TGTGCCAGCAGTGAGGGCAGGACGGGAGGGCCGAGTGGAAATGAGCAGTTCTTC. Together with reference TRBV25-1 and TRBJ2-1, the CDR3 gives the full variable domain: EADIYQTPRYLVIGTGKKITLECSQTMGHDKMYWYQQDPGMELHLIHYSYGVNSTEKGDLSSESTVSRIRTEHFPLTLESARPSHTSQYLCASSEGRTGGPSGNEQFFGPGTRLTVL.

This rearrangement joins TRBV5-5 to TRBJ2-3; 9 nucleotides match TRBD2. J gave up 3 bases and V 2 bases, and 10 bases lay outside the gene matches. Germline lookup yields CDR1 SGHKS and CDR2 YYEKEE (reference sequence). The CDR3 spans 17 residues. CDR3 sequence (DNA): TGTGCCAGCAGCTTCCCAGCGGGAGGTTTCGGGACAGATACGCAGTATTTT. Translating it yields CASSFPAGGFGTDTQYF. Full variable domain (rest looked up from reference TRBV5-5 and TRBJ2-3): DAGVTQSPTHLIKTRGQQVTLRCSPISGHKSVSWYQQVLGQGPQFIFQYYEKEERGRGNFPDRFSARQFPNYSSELNVNALLLGDSALYLCASSFPAGGFGTDTQYFGPGTRLTVL.

The chain carries TRBV19 and TRBJ2-6; 10 bases are a match to TRBD1. Unmatched junction bases numbered 4, after V lost 4 bases and J lost 4 bases. This CDR3 is built from 16 residues. Germline CDR1 and CDR2: LNHDA and SQIVND (reference sequence). CDR3 nucleotides: TGTGCCAGTAGTAGGGACAGGGGAACCGGGGCCAACGTCCTGACTTTC. Amino acid sequence: CASSRDRGTGANVLTF. Variable domain in full (rest from reference TRBV19 and TRBJ2-6): DGGITQSPKYLFRKEGQNVTLSCEQNLNHDAMYWYRQDPGQGLRLIYYSQIVNDFQKGDIAEGYSVSREKKESFPLTVTSAQKNPTAFYLCASSRDRGTGANVLTFGAGSRLTVL.

The chain recombines TRBV6-1 with TRBJ2-3; 8 bases match TRBD1. Germline CDR1 and CDR2: MNHNS and SASEGT. This CDR3 spans 16 amino acids. Trimming removed 4 bases from V and 3 bases from J; junction bases left unmatched: 9. CDR3 region: CASSGQGIGITDTQYF. The CDR3 DNA reads TGTGCCAGCAGTGGACAGGGGATAGGAATTACAGATACGCAGTATTTT.

The V gene is TRBV28, the J gene TRBJ1-5; maybe TRBD1 (6 bases). Trimming removed 8 bases at V and 16 bases at J, with 21 bases between. Germline V lookup: CDR1 MDHEN, CDR2 SYDVKM. CDR3 length: 12 amino acids. The CDR3 sequence is CASANRRTATHF. The CDR3 nucleotides are TGTGCCAGCGCCAACCGGAGGACAGCGACACATTTT.

This chain connects TRBV28 to TRBJ1-1; D gene uncertain. V was clipped by 5 bases and J by 0 bases, with 4 bases between them. The CDR3 consists of 12 residues. Per germline, CDR1 MDHEN and CDR2 SYDVKM. CDR3: CASSVLNTEAFF. As DNA, the CDR3 is TGTGCCAGCAGTGTACTGAACACTGAAGCTTTCTTT.

The chain couples TRBV7-3 to TRBJ2-2; 10 nucleotides line up with TRBD1. Germline V gene sequence: CDR1 SGHTA, CDR2 FQGTGA. V lost 5 bases, J lost 6 bases, and 3 bases stayed unmatched. This CDR3 is built from 14 residues. The chain's CDR3 is CASSLGTGAGELFF. CDR3 coding DNA: TGTGCCAGCAGCCTAGGGACAGGGGCCGGGGAGCTGTTTTTT. Full variable domain (remainder filled in from reference TRBV7-3 and TRBJ2-2): GAGVSQTPSNKVTEKGKYVELRCDPISGHTALYWYRQSLGQGPEFLIYFQGTGAADDSGLPNDRFFAVRPEGSVSTLKIQRTERGDSAVYLCASSLGTGAGELFFGEGSRLTVL.

On this clone itself: A read error may be the cause here, since a much bigger clone is one base away. This same CDR3 is encoded by further DNA sequences in the sample. This chain uses TRBV7-9 with TRBJ2-3; unclear D gene. Germline lookup yields CDR1 SEHNR and CDR2 FQNEAQ (reference sequence). This CDR3 has 12 residues. The V and J ends lost 1 base and 3 bases respectively, with 2 bases between them. CDR3 sequence: CASSLGTDTQYF. DNA for the CDR3: TGTGCCAGCAGCTTAGGAACAGATACGCAGTATTTT. Together with reference TRBV7-9 and TRBJ2-3, the CDR3 gives the full variable domain: DTGVSQNPRHKITKRGQNVTFRCDPISEHNRLYWYRQTLGQGPEFLTYFQNEAQLEKSRLLSDRFSAERPKGSFSTLEIQRTEQGDSAMYLCASSLGTDTQYFGPGTRLTVL.